This T cell receptor beta chain was retrieved from a study of regulatory T cells in long-lasting Graves disease. Deletions cut 5 bases from V and 0 bases from J, with 14 bases between. Germline V gene lookup returns CDR1 MDHEN and CDR2 SYDVKM. This CDR3 is 15 amino acids long. This clonotype appeared many times. Antigen specificity is unknown. Broader study findings: Among persistent patients, a larger number of public clonotypes were shared (about 3,000) than among newly diagnosed patients (about 970).

Researchers made TCR beta libraries by using iRepertoire HTBI primers and running Arm-PCR on CDR3 regions. MiXCR, run by TCRdb on the multiplex PCR reads, gives a single entry per CDR3 protein. The sample has a few hundred thousand distinct CDR3 sequences; about 15% are singletons. Indicated time point: newly diagnosed GD, antithyroid drugs for less than 3 months. Extracted RNA from PBMCs served as the source of the TCR library. As a group, patients came from one endocrinology department in Xi'an, China. In addition, the sample was reused for a study of T cells in Graves' hyperthyroidism and ophthalmopathy. That paper adds: With the HTBI primer set, the TCR CDR3 went through a first round of RT-PCR. Ophthalmopathy, which appeared later, was predicted by the model a median approximately 6 months before onset.

The source is a woman aged 35 to 49 with Graves disease. Specimen: peripheral blood mononuclear cells (PBMCs), collected at new diagnosis, from a patient treated with antithyroid drugs. The J gene is TRBJ2-7, the V gene TRBV28; D unresolved. CDR3 sequence (DNA): TGTGCCAGCAGTGGAATCCGGGCCGACTCCTACGAGCAGTACTTC. Translation: CASSGIRADSYEQYF.